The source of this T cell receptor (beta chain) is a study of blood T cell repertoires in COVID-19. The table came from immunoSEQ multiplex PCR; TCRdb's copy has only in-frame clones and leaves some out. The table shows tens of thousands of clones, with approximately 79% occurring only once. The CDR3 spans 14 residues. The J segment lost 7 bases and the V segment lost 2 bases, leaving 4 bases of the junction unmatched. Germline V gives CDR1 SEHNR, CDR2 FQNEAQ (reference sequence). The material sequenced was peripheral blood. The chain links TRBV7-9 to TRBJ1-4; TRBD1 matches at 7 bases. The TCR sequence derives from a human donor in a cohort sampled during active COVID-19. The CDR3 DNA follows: TGTGCCAGCAGCTTAACAGGGGCGGGTGAAAAACTGTTTTTT. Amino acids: CASSLTGAGEKLFF.